Presented here are 24 T cell receptor beta chains from one specimen sequenced in a study of T-cell memory formation after mild COVID-19. TCRdb reprocessed the 5' RACE reads with MiXCR, giving one entry per CDR3 protein. Among over 350,000 distinct CDR3 sequences, 16% were seen once, and the ten largest hold 20% to 25%. The sample comprised PBMCs or a T cell subset sorted from them (not recorded which). Source of these receptors: a man younger than 30 who had mild COVID-19 (a few samples of this study predate the infection). Cell type and time point are not known.

A few counts support this clonotype. V and J are TRBV7-9 and TRBJ1-2, with 10 positions matching TRBD1. Germline V lookup: CDR1 SEHNR, CDR2 FQNEAQ (reference sequence). V lost 4 bases and J lost 6; bases outside the gene matches: 5. This CDR3 is built from 14 residues. The CDR3 nucleotides read TGTGCCAGCAGCTCGGGACAGGGGAGGAATGGCTACACCTTC. This encodes CASSSGQGRNGYTF. Variable domain in full (rest from reference TRBV7-9 and TRBJ1-2): DTGVSQNPRHKITKRGQNVTFRCDPISEHNRLYWYRQTLGQGPEFLTYFQNEAQLEKSRLLSDRFSAERPKGSFSTLEIQRTEQGDSAMYLCASSSGQGRNGYTFGSGTRLTVV.

The J gene is TRBJ2-3, the V gene TRBV11-2; TRBD2 matches at 8 bases. CDR3 length: 14 amino acids. V shed 2 bases, J shed 5 bases, and the junction held 3 bases outside the gene matches. From germline, CDR1 is SGHAT and CDR2 FQNNGV. The CDR3 loop is CASSLRGGLDTQYF. DNA of the CDR3: TGTGCCAGCAGCTTACGGGGGGGGCTAGATACGCAGTATTTT.

This clonotype has more than one count but fewer than ten. The J gene is TRBJ2-3, the V gene TRBV10-3; D gene ambiguous. The CDR3 has 13 residues. The germline V gene encodes CDR1 ENHRY and CDR2 SYGVKD. Trimming took off 6 bases at V and 0 bases at J, with 7 bases between the two ends. As DNA, the CDR3 is TGTGCCATCAGAGCATCCAGCACAGATACGCAGTATTTT. Its protein product is CAIRASSTDTQYF.

The rearrangement joins TRBV11-3 to TRBJ2-7; possibly TRBD2 for D (6 bases). Trimming took off 3 bases at V and 2 bases at J, with 11 bases between the two ends. CDR3 size: 14 residues. The V gene's germline CDR1 is SGHNT and CDR2 YENEEA. The CDR3 DNA follows: TGTGCCAGCAGCTTGGAGGGCCTACCCTACGAGCAGTACGTC. This sequence encodes CASSLEGLPYEQYV.

This clonotype was counted only a few times. V usage is TRBV6-5 and J usage is TRBJ1-5; 7 bases match TRBD1. Germline assignment: CDR1 MNHEY and CDR2 SVGAGI. J gave up 8 bases and V 8 bases, and 3 bases lay outside the gene matches. The length of the CDR3 is 11 residues. The CDR3 DNA reads TGTGCCAGCGGTACAGGGGAGCCCCAGCATTTT. This encodes CASGTGEPQHF.

The sample holds many counts of this clonotype. The chain is built from TRBV12-3 or TRBV12-4 and TRBJ2-1, with TRBD2 matching over 11 bases. V shed 3 bases, J shed 4 bases, and the junction held 8 bases outside the gene matches. The CDR3 spans 17 residues. This chain's CDR3 is CASSFTILAGEYNEQFF. The CDR3 DNA reads as TGTGCCAGCAGTTTCACCATACTAGCGGGGGAGTACAATGAGCAGTTCTTC.

This clonotype occurred a few times. The genes are TRBV20-1 and TRBJ1-5; D is unresolved. Germline CDR1 reads DFQATT; CDR2 reads SNEGSKA (reference sequence). The CDR3 runs to 16 residues. The V and J ends lost 0 bases and 2 bases respectively, with 14 bases between them. CDR3 amino acids: CSARDRRLYGNQPQHF. The DNA for the CDR3 is TGCAGTGCTAGAGATCGACGGTTGTATGGCAATCAGCCCCAGCATTTT.

The chain carries TRBV9 and TRBJ1-1; D gene unclear. The V end was cut by 4 bases, the J end by 4 bases, with 14 bases between. Germline V gene sequence: CDR1 SGDLS, CDR2 YYNGEE. This CDR3 has 14 amino acids. CDR3 sequence: CASSLIPEGTEAFF. CDR3 DNA: TGTGCCAGCAGCCTAATACCAGAGGGCACTGAAGCTTTCTTT.

This clonotype was observed many times. The CDR3 sequence is CASSLHDGSSYEQYF. CDR3 DNA: TGCGCCAGCAGCTTGCACGACGGCAGCTCCTACGAGCAGTACTTC. The J gene is TRBJ2-7, the V gene TRBV5-1; D is ambiguous. V was trimmed by 1 base and J by 0 bases, leaving 11 bases between them. CDR3 size: 15 residues. Germline V gene data show CDR1 as SGHRS and CDR2 as YFSETQ.

The V and J genes are TRBV11-2 and TRBJ1-2, with 7 bases matching TRBD1. Germline V CDR1 and CDR2: SGHAT, FQNNGV. J gave up 5 bases and V 5 bases, and 8 bases lay outside the gene matches. The CDR3 extends over 14 amino acids. The CDR3 region has the DNA TGTGCCAGCAGCGATCCGGGACAGACTTATGGCTACACCTTC. This codes for CASSDPGQTYGYTF.

This clonotype was counted only a few times. The rearrangement links TRBV7-8 to TRBJ2-1; D unresolved. Trimming removed 4 bases at V and 1 base at J, with 11 bases between. The CDR3 sequence is 15 residues long. Germline CDR1 reads SGHVS; CDR2 reads FQNEAQ. The CDR3 spells CASSSLPASYNEQFF. In DNA form, the CDR3 reads TGTGCCAGCAGCTCCCTCCCGGCATCCTACAATGAGCAGTTCTTC.

The chain carries TRBV12-3 or TRBV12-4 and TRBJ1-4, with D hard to call. This CDR3 region has 13 residues. V was trimmed by 4 bases and J by 6 bases, leaving 9 bases between them. CDR3 amino acids: CASSSYGDEKLFF. The CDR3 DNA reads TGTGCCAGCAGTTCCTATGGCGATGAAAAACTGTTTTTT.

The sample holds a few counts of this clonotype. The V call is TRBV6-2 or TRBV6-3, the J call TRBJ1-5; 7 bases map to TRBD1. CDR1 and CDR2 (germline): MNHEY, SVGEGT. The ends lost 4 bases at V and 0 bases at J; junction bases unmatched: 12. The CDR3 has 18 residues. The CDR3, as DNA: TGTGCCAGCAGTTTCCGGCAGGGGGGCCGGTATAGCAATCAGCCCCAGCATTTT. The encoded protein is CASSFRQGGRYSNQPQHF.

CDR3 protein: CSARDRASSYEQYF. In DNA form, the CDR3 reads TGCAGTGCTAGGGACAGGGCCTCCTCCTACGAGCAGTACTTC. The chain joins TRBV20-1 to TRBJ2-7; TRBD1 aligns across 8 bases. Germline V lookup: CDR1 DFQATT, CDR2 SNEGSKA (reference sequence). Germline trimming cut 3 bases from V and 0 bases from J; bases unmatched to any gene: 4. The CDR3 is 14 amino acids.

CDR3 loop: CASSFLGEQYF. In DNA, the CDR3 is TGTGCCAGCAGTTTCCTAGGGGAGCAGTACTTC. The chain joins TRBV12-3 or TRBV12-4 to TRBJ2-7; D unresolved. The CDR3 has 11 residues. V dropped 3 bases and J dropped 7 bases, with 7 bases sitting between them.

This clonotype occurred a few times. The V call is TRBV6-1, the J call TRBJ2-7, with D unresolved. Trimming shortened V by 2 bases and J by 3 bases, and 8 bases separated the two germline ends. The CDR3 loop spans 13 amino acids. CDR1 and CDR2 (germline): MNHNS, SASEGT. The DNA of the CDR3 is TGTGCCAGCAGTGAACAGTTCAACTACGAGCAGTACGTC. Translated, it gives CASSEQFNYEQYV.

This clonotype has at least ten counts. V and J are TRBV7-2 and TRBJ1-2, with 7 bases identical to TRBD1. V was pared by 4 bases and J by 4 bases, with 6 bases of the junction left unmatched. Germline V gene lookup returns CDR1 SGHTA and CDR2 FQGNSA. The CDR3 contains 14 residues. CDR3 amino acids: CASSSRQGFYGYTF. The DNA for the CDR3 is TGTGCCAGCAGCTCACGACAGGGCTTCTATGGCTACACCTTC.

The chain couples TRBV7-9 to TRBJ2-1; the match to TRBD1 covers 7 bases. The CDR3 spans 21 residues. J gave up 0 bases and V 0 bases, and 17 bases lay outside the gene matches. Germline V CDR1 and CDR2: SEHNR, FQNEAQ (reference sequence). In DNA form, the CDR3 reads TGTGCCAGCAGCTTAGCCGGCAACCCACACAGGGGTCCTAGCTCCTACAATGAGCAGTTCTTC. It yields the protein CASSLAGNPHRGPSSYNEQFF. Full variable domain (rest looked up from reference TRBV7-9 and TRBJ2-1): DTGVSQNPRHKITKRGQNVTFRCDPISEHNRLYWYRQTLGQGPEFLTYFQNEAQLEKSRLLSDRFSAERPKGSFSTLEIQRTEQGDSAMYLCASSLAGNPHRGPSSYNEQFFGPGTRLTVL.

Ten or more counts support this clonotype. CDR3 sequence reads: CASKGPDYTF. CDR3 sequence (DNA): TGTGCCAGTAAAGGGCCCGACTACACCTTC. The J gene is TRBJ1-2, the V gene TRBV19; D not resolved. Germline CDR1 LNHDA, CDR2 SQIVND (reference sequence). The CDR3 spans 10 residues. Trimming took 7 bases from V and 10 from J, leaving 10 bases between them.

This clonotype was seen repeatedly, ten times or more. V usage is TRBV4-3 and J usage is TRBJ1-5, with 8 bases matching TRBD1. Germline V gives CDR1 LGHNA, CDR2 YSLEER. The V segment lost 4 bases and the J segment 6 bases; nucleotides outside the gene matches: 2. This CDR3 spans 13 amino acids. CDR3 DNA sequence: TGCGCCAGCAGCCGAACAGGGGGTCAGCCCCAGCATTTT. It is translated as CASSRTGGQPQHF.

The V call is TRBV10-3, the J call TRBJ2-3; D is unclear. Germline CDR1 reads ENHRY; CDR2 reads SYGVKD. The CDR3 length is 14 residues. Trimming stripped 5 bases from V and 3 bases from J, with 12 bases between. The CDR3 loop is CAISRWLGTDTQYF. The CDR3 DNA is TGTGCCATCAGTAGGTGGCTCGGTACAGATACGCAGTATTTT.

This clonotype appeared a few times. The gene calls are TRBV7-9 and TRBJ2-3, with D perhaps matching TRBD2 (6 bases). The CDR3 spans 14 residues. Germline-derived CDR1 and CDR2 are SEHNR and FQNEAQ (reference sequence). The V gene lost 10 bases and the J gene lost 6 bases, with 20 bases spanning the gap. The CDR3 region is CATENRGLLDTQYF. CDR3 nucleotides: TGTGCCACAGAAAACCGGGGGTTACTCGATACGCAGTATTTT.

In its sample, this clonotype was seen a few times. The chain employs TRBV7-2 and TRBJ1-1; weak D call: TRBD1 (6 bases). The CDR3 covers 14 residues. CDR1 is SGHTA and CDR2 is FQGNSA in the germline V gene. The V end lost 1 base, the J end lost 4 bases, and 10 bases lay between the germline ends. The CDR3 region has the DNA TGTGCCAGCAGCTTAGGATTACAGGGCACTGAAGCTTTCTTT. Protein product: CASSLGLQGTEAFF.

Only a few counts were recorded for this clonotype. The chain recombines TRBV10-3 with TRBJ2-7, with 11 bases lining up with TRBD1. The V gene end was trimmed by 4 bases and the J gene end by 4 bases; junction bases not matched to a gene: 3. The CDR3 consists of 14 residues. CDR1 ENHRY and CDR2 SYGVKD come from the germline V gene. The CDR3 nucleotides read TGTGCCATCAGTGGGACAGGGGGCATTTACGAGCAGTACTTC. Translating it yields CAISGTGGIYEQYF.